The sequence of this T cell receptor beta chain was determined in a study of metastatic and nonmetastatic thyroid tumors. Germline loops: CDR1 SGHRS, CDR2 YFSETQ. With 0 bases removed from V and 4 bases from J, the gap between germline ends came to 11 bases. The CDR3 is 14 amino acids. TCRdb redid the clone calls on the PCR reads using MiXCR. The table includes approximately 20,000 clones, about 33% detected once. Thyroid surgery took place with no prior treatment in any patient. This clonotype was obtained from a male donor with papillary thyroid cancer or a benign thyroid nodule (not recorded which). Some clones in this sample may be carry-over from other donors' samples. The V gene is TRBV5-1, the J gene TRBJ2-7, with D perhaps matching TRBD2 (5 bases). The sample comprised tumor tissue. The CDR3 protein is CASSLASCRYEQYF. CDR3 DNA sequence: TGCGCCAGCAGCTTGGCTAGCTGCAGATACGAGCAGTACTTC.